The 22 T cell receptor beta chains in this list originate from one sample, sequenced in a study of blood T cell repertoires in COVID-19. TCRdb's table, derived via immunoSEQ multiplex PCR, lists solely in-frame clones and lacks some. The sample records about 180,000 clones, about 88% being singletons. Sequenced input: peripheral blood. All receptors come from a woman aged 25 to 45 with active or convalescent COVID-19.

This CDR3 is CASSYEYGTGGNGYTF. The CDR3 nucleotides are TGTGCCAGCAGTTATGAATATGGTACAGGGGGCAATGGCTACACCTTC. V gene TRBV6-5 combines with J gene TRBJ1-2, with TRBD1 matching 9 bases. After removal of 3 bases from V and 6 bases from J, the junction contained 11 bases not matched to a gene. Germline V gives CDR1 MNHEY, CDR2 SVGAGI. The CDR3 has 16 amino acids.

The chain employs TRBV6-5 and TRBJ2-5; TRBD1 matches at 10 bases. The CDR3 has 15 amino acids. CDR1 MNHEY and CDR2 SVGAGI come from the germline V gene. After removal of 6 bases from V and 4 bases from J, the junction contained 8 bases not matched to a gene. The CDR3 bases are TGTGCCAGCAGCCGACTAGGGACAGGGGCAGAGACCCAGTACTTC. Translation gives CASSRLGTGAETQYF.

This chain joins TRBV2 and TRBJ1-1, with 9 bases aligning to TRBD1. Per the germline V gene, CDR1 is SNHLY and CDR2 is FYNNEI. Trimming at V came to 7 bases and at J to 4 bases, leaving 10 bases not matched to a gene. The CDR3 runs 15 residues. CDR3 residues: CASTLEQGASTEAFF. CDR3 in DNA: TGTGCCAGCACTCTAGAACAGGGGGCGAGCACTGAAGCTTTCTTT.

This clone appeared a single time. The chain uses TRBV28 and TRBJ2-7; 10 bases agree with TRBD2. The CDR3 extends over 15 amino acids. V shed 5 bases, J shed 0 bases, and the junction held 4 bases outside the gene matches. CDR1 is MDHEN and CDR2 is SYDVKM in the germline V gene. CDR3 sequence: CASSLSGRVSYEQYF. CDR3 DNA sequence: TGTGCCAGCAGTCTAAGCGGGAGGGTCTCCTACGAGCAGTACTTC.

J is TRBJ2-1 and V is TRBV2; D possibly corresponds to TRBD1 (6 bases). This CDR3 spans 13 amino acids. Trimming left V 6 bases short and J 13 bases short, with 19 bases between. The germline V gene has CDR1 SNHLY and CDR2 FYNNEI. The CDR3 loop is CASRDGQPILQFF. CDR3 DNA sequence: TGTGCCAGCAGAGACGGACAGCCAATTCTACAGTTCTTC.

J is TRBJ2-1 and V is TRBV15, with 7 bases matching TRBD1. J was trimmed by 7 bases and V by 5 bases; bases with no gene match: 11. Germline loops: CDR1 LNHNV, CDR2 YYDKDF (reference sequence). CDR3 length: 15 residues. The CDR3 sequence is CATSGVTGDLNEQFF. The DNA for the CDR3 is TGTGCCACCAGCGGAGTAACAGGGGATTTAAATGAGCAGTTCTTC.

The rearrangement links TRBV30 to TRBJ1-2; a weak D match, TRBD1 (6 bases). Germline V gives CDR1 GTSNPN, CDR2 SVGIG (reference sequence). Trimming removed 3 bases from V and 7 bases from J, with 15 bases in between. The CDR3 runs to 13 residues. CDR3 amino acids: CAWSETGLGGYTF. As DNA, the CDR3 is TGTGCCTGGAGCGAAACAGGGTTGGGTGGCTACACCTTC.

With regard to this clone: At one of its ends the junction is not consistent with the germline gene, which may arise from a read error. The chain's CDR3 is CASSADSSTDTQYF. CDR3 bases: TGTGCCAGCAGTGCGGACTCTAGCACCGATACGCAGTATTTT. This chain links TRBV28 with TRBJ2-3; D may be TRBD2 (5 bases). This CDR3 is built from 14 residues. Germline CDR1 MDHEN, CDR2 SYDVKM. Combining the CDR3 with reference TRBV28 and TRBJ2-3 gives the whole variable domain DVKVTQSSRYLVKRTGEKVFLECVQDMDHENMFWYRQDPGLGLRLIYFSYDVKMKEKGDIPEGYSVSREKKERFSLILESASTNQTSMYLCASSADSSTDTQYFGPGTRLTVL.

The gene calls are TRBV7-6 and TRBJ1-6; 9 bases fit TRBD1. This CDR3 is built from 15 residues. V trimming: 4 bases; J trimming: 10 bases; junction bases outside the gene matches: 8. Germline assignment: CDR1 SGHVS and CDR2 FNYEAQ. The CDR3 protein is CASSSGQGIGSPLHF. In nucleotides, the CDR3 is TGTGCCAGCAGCTCCGGACAGGGGATAGGCTCACCCCTCCACTTT.

J is TRBJ1-3 and V is TRBV5-1; 7 nucleotides align to TRBD1. With V trimmed by 0 bases and J by 8 bases, 5 bases remained unmatched. The V gene's germline CDR1 is SGHRS and CDR2 YFSETQ. This CDR3 is 14 amino acids long. The CDR3 sequence is CASSLEEGAYTIYF. CDR3 bases: TGCGCCAGCAGCTTGGAAGAGGGGGCCTACACCATATATTTT.

This clone was picked up one time. The genes are TRBV7-2 and TRBJ2-7, with TRBD1 matching over 8 bases. The CDR3 runs 14 residues. Trimming removed 2 bases from V and 2 bases from J; junction bases left unmatched: 2. In germline, CDR1 is SGHTA, CDR2 FQGNSA. Here the CDR3 reads CASSLQGAAYEQYF. Here the CDR3 DNA reads TGTGCCAGCAGCTTACAGGGGGCCGCCTACGAGCAGTACTTC.

V usage is TRBV24-1 and J usage is TRBJ1-1, with 9 positions matching TRBD1. Germline lookup yields CDR1 KGHDR and CDR2 SFDVKD. This CDR3 region has 13 residues. V was pared by 5 bases and J by 3 bases, with 0 bases of the junction left unmatched. The CDR3 DNA is TGTGCCACCAGTGGGGACAGGGACACTGAAGCTTTCTTT. It translates to CATSGDRDTEAFF.

In this sample, this clone turned up once. V and J are TRBV9 and TRBJ1-6, with 7 nucleotides matching TRBD1. The CDR3 extends over 18 amino acids. CDR1 SGDLS and CDR2 YYNGEE come from the germline V gene. V lost 0 bases and J lost 8; bases outside the gene matches: 14. The CDR3 reads CASSVVRLEGAVYSPLHF. CDR3 sequence (DNA): TGTGCCAGCAGCGTAGTTAGGTTAGAGGGGGCGGTATATTCACCCCTCCACTTT.

The sample holds one count of this clone. This sequence joins TRBV2 and TRBJ2-1, with 14 positions matching TRBD2. This CDR3 contains 18 residues. V lost 3 bases to trimming and J lost 2 bases; unmatched junction nucleotides: 6. Germline CDR1 and CDR2: SNHLY and FYNNEI. The CDR3 DNA follows: TGTGCCAGCAGTGAGGGGACTAGCGGGAGAGAGCCCTACAATGAGCAGTTCTTC. This codes for CASSEGTSGREPYNEQFF.

The chain recombines TRBV7-9 with TRBJ2-7, with D possibly matching TRBD1 (5 bases). In germline, CDR1 is SEHNR, CDR2 FQNEAQ (reference sequence). V shed 5 bases and J shed 4 bases, with 18 bases lying between them. The CDR3 has 15 amino acids. For the CDR3, the DNA is TGTGCCAGCAGCCCCAACAGGCCCGTCAAATACGAGCAGTACTTC. It yields the protein CASSPNRPVKYEQYF.

V usage is TRBV18 and J usage is TRBJ2-7; 7 bases line up with TRBD2. CDR1 KGHSH and CDR2 LQKENI come from the germline V gene. V dropped 6 bases and J dropped 5; count of bases not matched to a gene: 13. The CDR3 extends over 15 amino acids. CDR3 region: CASSRSGREKDEQYF. The CDR3 nucleotides are TGTGCCAGCTCTCGGAGTGGGCGGGAGAAGGACGAGCAGTACTTC.

This clone turned up a few times. J is TRBJ1-5 and V is TRBV30; no definite D call. Between the trimmed V and J ends, which lost 4 bases and 0 bases, there was a span of 7 bases. Germline CDR1 is GTSNPN and CDR2 is SVGIG (reference sequence). The CDR3 is 13 amino acids. CDR3 loop: CAWTQNSNQPQHF. The DNA of the CDR3 is TGTGCCTGGACACAGAATAGCAATCAGCCCCAGCATTTT.

This rearrangement joins TRBV30 to TRBJ1-3; 9 bases fit TRBD1. CDR3 length: 15 residues. J lost 9 bases, V lost 1 base, and 10 bases had no gene match. Germline V CDR1 and CDR2: GTSNPN, SVGIG (reference sequence). CDR3 sequence: CAWSALPGQGGTIYF. The CDR3 DNA follows: TGTGCCTGGAGTGCGTTACCGGGACAGGGAGGCACCATATATTTT.

This chain uses TRBV10-1 with TRBJ1-2, with a possible D match to TRBD1 (6 bases). V lost 0 bases and J lost 0, with 17 bases in between. Germline CDR1 and CDR2: WNHNN and SYGVQD (reference sequence). The CDR3 totals 18 residues. The CDR3 here is CASSESIGQLGPNYGYTF. The CDR3 coding sequence is TGCGCCAGCAGTGAGTCGATAGGACAGTTGGGACCTAACTATGGCTACACCTTC.

The chain joins TRBV5-4 to TRBJ2-1; D is uncertain. The germline V gene has CDR1 SGHNT and CDR2 YYREEE (reference sequence). Deletions cut 0 bases from V and 4 bases from J, with 5 bases between. The CDR3 consists of 13 residues. The CDR3 loop is CASSLALYNEQFF. CDR3 sequence (DNA): TGTGCCAGCAGCTTGGCCTTATACAATGAGCAGTTCTTC. Filled out from reference TRBV5-4 and TRBJ2-1, the complete variable domain reads ETGVTQSPTHLIKTRGQQVTLRCSSQSGHNTVSWYQQALGQGPQFIFQYYREEENGRGNFPPRFSGLQFPNYSSELNVNALELDDSALYLCASSLALYNEQFFGPGTRLTVL.

This clone has more than one count but fewer than ten. The V gene is TRBV7-2, the J gene TRBJ2-7; 8 bases align to TRBD2. CDR3 length: 16 residues. CDR1 is SGHTA, CDR2 FQGNSA, per germline. V shed 5 bases, J shed 3 bases, and the junction held 12 bases outside the gene matches. The CDR3 nucleotides read TGTGCCAGCAGCGACCTAAGGGCGGGAGGCCACTACGAGCAGTACTTC. It is translated as CASSDLRAGGHYEQYF.

This clone was seen just once. The chain is built from TRBV18 and TRBJ1-3; D remains unclear. CDR1 is KGHSH, CDR2 LQKENI, per germline. This CDR3 is 16 amino acids long. The V end was cut by 1 base, the J end by 0 bases, with 10 bases between. CDR3 region: CASSPRGENSGNTIYF. The CDR3, as DNA: TGTGCCAGCTCACCACGAGGAGAAAACTCTGGAAACACCATATATTTT. The variable domain in full, completed from reference TRBV18 and TRBJ1-3, reads NAGVMQNPRHLVRRRGQEARLRCSPMKGHSHVYWYRQLPEEGLKFMVYLQKENIIDESGMPKERFSAEFPKEGPSILRIQQVVRGDSAAYFCASSPRGENSGNTIYFGEGSWLTVV.